This passage covers 13 T cell receptor beta chains from one sample sequenced in a study of regulatory T cells in long-lasting Graves disease. Researchers made TCR beta libraries by using iRepertoire HTBI primers and running Arm-PCR on CDR3 regions. TCRdb re-derived calls from the multiplex PCR reads in MiXCR, one entry per CDR3 protein. The data hold 400,000 to 550,000 distinct CDR3 sequences, with 15% observed a single time. Noted time point: newly diagnosed GD, antithyroid drugs for less than 3 months. Construction of the TCR library relied on RNA isolated from PBMCs. These data are also associated with another study on T cells in Graves' hyperthyroidism and ophthalmopathy.

The sequencing used peripheral blood mononuclear cells (PBMCs), collected at new diagnosis, from a patient treated with antithyroid drugs. The receptors were gathered from a woman in her twenties or thirties with Graves disease.

The sample holds many counts of this clonotype. The chain carries TRBV5-5 and TRBJ2-7; 9 nucleotides agree with TRBD1. V dropped 4 bases and J dropped 3; count of bases not matched to a gene: 8. This CDR3 spans 15 amino acids. The germline V gene has CDR1 SGHKS and CDR2 YYEKEE (reference sequence). In DNA, the CDR3 is TGTGCCAGCAGCCTAGACAGGGGGAAAGGCTACGAGCAGTACTTC. This gives the protein CASSLDRGKGYEQYF.

The chain employs TRBV6-2 or TRBV6-3 and TRBJ2-7; TRBD1 might be the D (5 bases). V was clipped by 10 bases and J by 7 bases, with 20 bases between them. This CDR3 region has 13 residues. Per the germline V gene, CDR1 is MNHEY and CDR2 is SVGEGT. The CDR3 spells CATVGAGLGEQYF. In DNA form, the CDR3 reads TGTGCCACCGTTGGGGCAGGGCTGGGGGAGCAGTACTTC.

Regarding this clonotype: A much larger clonotype is one base distant, so this may be a read error. The V and J genes are TRBV30 and TRBJ2-2, with D uncertain. The V end was cut by 2 bases, the J end by 7 bases, with 14 bases between. This CDR3 spans 14 amino acids. Germline CDR1 is GTSNPN and CDR2 is SVGIG (reference sequence). The CDR3 protein is CAWSWTRGVGELFF. CDR3 coding DNA: TGTGCCTGGAGTTGGACGCGTGGGGTCGGGGAGCTGTTTTTT.

This chain joins TRBV29-1 and TRBJ2-7, with D unresolved. CDR3 length: 11 residues. Germline CDR1 and CDR2: SQVTM and ANQGSEA. V lost 6 bases and J 1 base, leaving 7 bases between the germline ends. The CDR3 region has the DNA TGCAGCGTACGGGTTTCCTACGAGCAGTACTTC. The encoded protein is CSVRVSYEQYF.

This clonotype was counted at least ten times. The chain uses TRBV16 and TRBJ2-7; TRBD1 aligns across 10 bases. This CDR3 region has 14 residues. J was trimmed by 0 bases and V by 4 bases; bases with no gene match: 0. CDR1 is KGHSY and CDR2 is FQNENV in the germline V gene. CDR3 DNA: TGTGCCAGCAGCCGGGACAGGGGCTCCTACGAGCAGTACTTC. Protein: CASSRDRGSYEQYF.

This sequence joins TRBV11-3 and TRBJ2-3, with 7 bases aligning to TRBD1. Unmatched junction bases numbered 13, after V lost 5 bases and J lost 2 bases. Germline CDR1 reads SGHNT; CDR2 reads YENEEA. The CDR3 extends over 17 amino acids. The CDR3 sequence is CASSHIPETGNTDTQYF. For the CDR3, the DNA is TGTGCCAGCAGCCACATCCCCGAGACAGGGAACACAGATACGCAGTATTTT.

This clonotype was seen repeatedly, ten times or more. This chain connects TRBV7-2 to TRBJ2-5, with 11 positions matching TRBD2. V lost 5 bases, J lost 4 bases, and 6 bases stayed unmatched. There are 15 residues in the CDR3. Germline V gene sequence: CDR1 SGHTA, CDR2 FQGNSA. CDR3 coding DNA: TGTGCCAGCAGCCCCGGCGGACTAGCGGGAGAGACCCAGTACTTC. This translates into CASSPGGLAGETQYF.

In regard to this clonotype: This sequence may be a read error, since a much larger clone differs from it by one base. The chain uses TRBV20-1 and TRBJ2-7; 7 positions match TRBD2. CDR1 is DFQATT, CDR2 SNEGSKA, per germline (reference sequence). The CDR3 runs to 13 residues. Germline trimming cut 6 bases from V and 7 bases from J; bases unmatched to any gene: 12. The CDR3 loop is CSARPLANNEQYF. The CDR3, as DNA: TGCAGTGCAAGGCCACTAGCGAACAATGAGCAGTACTTC.

This clonotype was detected many times. J is TRBJ2-7 and V is TRBV4-1; TRBD2 might be the D (5 bases). Trimming removed 4 bases at V and 1 base at J, with 14 bases between. Per the germline V gene, CDR1 is MGHRA and CDR2 is YSYEKL. CDR3 length: 15 residues. The CDR3 protein is CASSPGLALSYEQYF. For the CDR3, the DNA is TGCGCCAGCAGCCCCGGACTGGCTCTATCCTACGAGCAGTACTTC.

The rearrangement uses TRBV7-9 and TRBJ2-1, with a weak D call TRBD1 (6 bases). Germline V gene sequence: CDR1 SEHNR, CDR2 FQNEAQ (reference sequence). Trimming cost V 0 bases and J 10 bases, with 10 bases left between them. The length of the CDR3 is 13 residues. CDR3: CASSLAIGQEQFF. The CDR3 DNA sequence: TGTGCCAGCAGCTTAGCGATAGGACAGGAGCAGTTCTTC. Supplemented by reference TRBV7-9 and TRBJ2-1, the full variable domain reads DTGVSQNPRHKITKRGQNVTFRCDPISEHNRLYWYRQTLGQGPEFLTYFQNEAQLEKSRLLSDRFSAERPKGSFSTLEIQRTEQGDSAMYLCASSLAIGQEQFFGPGTRLTVL.

This clonotype was detected only a few times. This CDR3 is CAWSVLGARANTGELFF. In nucleotides, the CDR3 is TGTGCCTGGAGTGTACTGGGGGCTCGGGCAAACACCGGGGAGCTGTTTTTT. The rearrangement uses TRBV30 and TRBJ2-2, with D possibly TRBD1 on 6 matching bases. Germline assignment: CDR1 GTSNPN and CDR2 SVGIG (reference sequence). The CDR3 spans 17 residues. The V and J ends lost 0 bases and 2 bases respectively, with 16 bases between them.

The table lists this clonotype with many counts. The chain joins TRBV28 to TRBJ2-7, with 9 bases that match TRBD2. With V trimmed by 6 bases and J by 2 bases, 8 bases remained unmatched. There are 15 residues in the CDR3. Germline CDR1 is MDHEN and CDR2 is SYDVKM. The CDR3 reads CASRVGLAQTYEQYF. The CDR3 coding sequence is TGTGCCAGCAGAGTCGGACTAGCGCAGACCTACGAGCAGTACTTC.

The DNA for the CDR3 is TGTGCCACCAGCATTACCGGGACTAAAAAAGAGACCCAGTACTTC. Its protein is CATSITGTKKETQYF. The rearrangement joins TRBV15 to TRBJ2-5; 7 nucleotides agree with TRBD2. The CDR3 sequence is 15 residues long. Looked up from germline, CDR1 is LNHNV and CDR2 is YYDKDF (reference sequence). The V and J ends lost 4 bases and 3 bases, in that order; junction bases with no gene match: 8.